This entry concerns a single TCR beta chain. Germline V gene sequence: CDR1 SGHRS, CDR2 YFSETQ. The CDR3 runs to 13 residues. V lost 4 bases, J lost 4 bases, and 10 bases lay in between. Produced via immunoSEQ multiplex PCR; TCRdb's table is partial and in-frame only. The repertoire includes approximately 97,000 clones, over 60% of them detected once, and roughly 17% sits in the top ten. These data originate in a study of Ad26.COV2.S vaccination and SARS-CoV-2 variants. This sample comprised peripheral blood, obtained after recovery from COVID-19. The V gene is TRBV5-1, the J gene TRBJ2-3; D unclear. The receptor comes from a human donor who had recovered from COVID-19. DNA for the CDR3: TGCGCCAGCAGCGCATCTAGGGCAGATACGCAGTATTTT. Translation: CASSASRADTQYF.